This T cell receptor (beta chain) was captured in a study of blood T cell repertoires in COVID-19. TCRdb's copy holds only in-frame clones and misses some; the assay was immunoSEQ multiplex PCR. The sample lists 50,000 to 65,000 clones; nearly 90% were seen once. CDR1 is LNHDA, CDR2 SQIVND, per germline (reference sequence). CDR3 length: 13 residues. The V segment lost 7 bases and the J segment 7 bases; nucleotides outside the gene matches: 5. Material for sequencing was peripheral blood. The J gene is TRBJ1-2, the V gene TRBV19, with 11 bases aligning to TRBD1. This TCR was sampled from a man aged 50 to 60 with active COVID-19. The CDR3 reads CASTRTGGSGYTF. The CDR3 nucleotides are TGTGCCAGTACCCGGACAGGGGGCAGTGGCTACACCTTC.